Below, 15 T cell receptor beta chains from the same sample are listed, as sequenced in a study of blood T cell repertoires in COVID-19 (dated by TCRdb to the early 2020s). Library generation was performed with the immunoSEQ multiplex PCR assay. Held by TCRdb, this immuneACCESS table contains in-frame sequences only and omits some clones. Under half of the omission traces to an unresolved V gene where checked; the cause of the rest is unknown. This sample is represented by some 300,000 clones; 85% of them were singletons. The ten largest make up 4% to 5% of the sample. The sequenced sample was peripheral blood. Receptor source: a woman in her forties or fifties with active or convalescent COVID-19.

CDR3 sequence: CASSTDSYQETQYF. The CDR3, as DNA: TGTGCCAGCAGCACGGACAGTTACCAAGAGACCCAGTACTTC. The chain is built from TRBV7-8 and TRBJ2-5, with D possibly matching TRBD1 (6 bases). The CDR3 loop spans 14 amino acids. The V end was cut by 5 bases, the J end by 0 bases, with 10 bases between. Germline CDR1 is SGHVS and CDR2 is FQNEAQ.

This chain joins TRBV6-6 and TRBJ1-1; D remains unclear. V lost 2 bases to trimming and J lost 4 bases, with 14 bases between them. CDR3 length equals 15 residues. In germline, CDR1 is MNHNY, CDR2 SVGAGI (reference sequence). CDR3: CASSYPLASSTEAFF. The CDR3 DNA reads TGTGCCAGCAGTTACCCTTTAGCCTCGAGCACTGAAGCTTTCTTT.

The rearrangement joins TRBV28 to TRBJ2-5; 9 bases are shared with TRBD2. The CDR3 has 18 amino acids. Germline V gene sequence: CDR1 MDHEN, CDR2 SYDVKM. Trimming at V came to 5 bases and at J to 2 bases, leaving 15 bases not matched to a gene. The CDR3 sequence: CASSPGTSLVPAQETQYF. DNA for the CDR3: TGTGCCAGCAGTCCCGGGACTAGCCTAGTACCGGCGCAAGAGACCCAGTACTTC.

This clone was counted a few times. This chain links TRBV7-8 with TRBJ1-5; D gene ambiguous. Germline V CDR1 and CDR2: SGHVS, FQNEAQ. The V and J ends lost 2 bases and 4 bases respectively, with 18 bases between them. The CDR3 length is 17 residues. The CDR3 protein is CASSLPSGRRRNQPQHF. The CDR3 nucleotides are TGTGCCAGCAGCTTACCTTCGGGGAGACGGAGAAATCAGCCCCAGCATTTT.

CDR3 coding DNA: TGTGCCAGCTCACCAGGGGGCCCAACAGATACGCAGTATTTT. Residues: CASSPGGPTDTQYF. The chain has TRBV18 and TRBJ2-3, with D maybe TRBD1 (6 bases). Trimming pared 2 bases from V and 3 bases from J, leaving 9 bases between. Germline V lookup: CDR1 KGHSH, CDR2 LQKENI. The CDR3 is 14 residues long.

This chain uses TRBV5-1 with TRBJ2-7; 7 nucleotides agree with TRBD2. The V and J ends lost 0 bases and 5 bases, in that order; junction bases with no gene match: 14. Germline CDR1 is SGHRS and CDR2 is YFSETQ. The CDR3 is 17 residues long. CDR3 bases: TGCGCCAGCAGCTTGGGACCCCAAGCGGGACCTTCCCACGAGCAGTACTTC. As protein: CASSLGPQAGPSHEQYF.

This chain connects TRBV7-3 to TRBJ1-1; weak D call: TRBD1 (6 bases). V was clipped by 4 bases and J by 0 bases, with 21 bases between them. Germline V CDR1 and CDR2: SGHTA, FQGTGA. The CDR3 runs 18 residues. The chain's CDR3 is CASSSIGVLGHLNTEAFF. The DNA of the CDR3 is TGTGCCAGCAGCTCGATCGGGGTATTGGGACACCTGAACACTGAAGCTTTCTTT.

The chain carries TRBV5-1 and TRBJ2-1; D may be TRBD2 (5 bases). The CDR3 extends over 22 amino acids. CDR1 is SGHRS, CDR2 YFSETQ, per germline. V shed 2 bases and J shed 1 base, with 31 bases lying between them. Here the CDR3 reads CASSFPPMWRPPNGRSYNEQFF. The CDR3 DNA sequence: TGCGCCAGCAGCTTTCCGCCCATGTGGAGGCCGCCAAACGGTAGGTCCTACAATGAGCAGTTCTTC.

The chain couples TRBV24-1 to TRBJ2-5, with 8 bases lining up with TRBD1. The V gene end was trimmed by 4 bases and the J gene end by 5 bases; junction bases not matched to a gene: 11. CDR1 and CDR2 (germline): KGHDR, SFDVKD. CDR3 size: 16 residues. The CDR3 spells CATSDRGQGIWETQYF. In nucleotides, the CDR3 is TGTGCCACCAGTGACAGAGGACAGGGTATTTGGGAGACCCAGTACTTC.

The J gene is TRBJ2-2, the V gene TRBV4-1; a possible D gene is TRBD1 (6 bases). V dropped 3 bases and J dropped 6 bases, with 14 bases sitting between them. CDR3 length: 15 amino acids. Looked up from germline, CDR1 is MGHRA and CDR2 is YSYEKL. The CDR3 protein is CASSQPQWGPGELFF. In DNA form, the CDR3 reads TGCGCCAGCAGCCAGCCCCAGTGGGGGCCCGGGGAGCTGTTTTTT.

The CDR3 sequence is CSASRGSSYNEQFF. DNA for the CDR3: TGCAGTGCTAGTCGCGGGAGCTCCTACAATGAGCAGTTCTTC. This chain uses TRBV20-1 with TRBJ2-1; 7 positions match TRBD2. The germline CDR1 and CDR2 sequences are DFQATT and SNEGSKA (reference sequence). V shed 3 bases, J shed 0 bases, and the junction held 2 bases outside the gene matches. The CDR3 totals 14 residues.

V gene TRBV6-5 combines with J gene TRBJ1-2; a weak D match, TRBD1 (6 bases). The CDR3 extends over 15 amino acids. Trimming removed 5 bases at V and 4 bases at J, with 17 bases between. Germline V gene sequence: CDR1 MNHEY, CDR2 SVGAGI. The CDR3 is CASSPQGYGGYGYTF. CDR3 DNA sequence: TGTGCCAGCAGTCCCCAGGGGTACGGCGGCTATGGCTACACCTTC.

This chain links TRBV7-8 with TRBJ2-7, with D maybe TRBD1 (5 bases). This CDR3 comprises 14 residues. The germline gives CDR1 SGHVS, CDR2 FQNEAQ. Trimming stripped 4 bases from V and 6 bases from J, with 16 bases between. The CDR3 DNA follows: TGTGCCAGCAGCTCAAAGGTTCAGGGCAGCGAGCAGTACTTC. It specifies CASSSKVQGSEQYF.

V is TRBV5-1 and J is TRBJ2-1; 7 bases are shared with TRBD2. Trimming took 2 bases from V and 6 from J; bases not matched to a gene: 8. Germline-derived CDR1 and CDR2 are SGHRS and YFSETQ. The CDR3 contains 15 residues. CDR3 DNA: TGCGCCAGCAGCTTATCCGGGAGGATCGCCAATGAGCAGTTCTTC. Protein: CASSLSGRIANEQFF.

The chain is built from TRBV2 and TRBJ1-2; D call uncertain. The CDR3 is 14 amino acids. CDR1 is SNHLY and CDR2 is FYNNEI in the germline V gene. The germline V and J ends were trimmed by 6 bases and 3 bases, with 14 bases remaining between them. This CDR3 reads CASSETADDYGYTF. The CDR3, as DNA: TGTGCCAGCAGCGAAACCGCGGATGACTATGGCTACACCTTC.